The 20 T cell receptor beta chains below were found in one sample sequenced in a study of regulatory T cells in long-lasting Graves disease. Stated time point: persistent/refractory GD, antithyroid drugs over 5 years with positive TRAb. Isolated PBMC RNA provided the starting material for the TCR library. CDR3-region Arm-PCR and iRepertoire HTBI primers produced the TCR beta libraries. TCRdb fed the multiplex PCR reads into MiXCR, producing one record per CDR3 protein. The table lists fewer than 550,000 distinct CDR3 sequences, 20% to 25% of them singletons, with 7.1% in the top ten. Sequenced material: peripheral blood mononuclear cells (PBMCs), taken when the disease was refractory, from a patient treated with antithyroid drugs. These receptors were obtained from a female donor with Graves disease.

This clonotype was counted ten times or more. The chain links TRBV28 to TRBJ2-2; D not resolved. V was clipped by 8 bases and J by 4 bases, with 14 bases between them. The germline V gene encodes CDR1 MDHEN and CDR2 SYDVKM. The CDR3 runs to 14 residues. CDR3 bases: TGTGCCAGCCGTCTACCGTCGATCACCGGGGAGCTGTTTTTT. Amino acid sequence: CASRLPSITGELFF.

This rearrangement joins TRBV28 to TRBJ2-1; 10 bases line up with TRBD2. Germline CDR1 is MDHEN and CDR2 is SYDVKM. The V and J ends lost 7 bases and 3 bases, in that order; junction bases with no gene match: 6. The CDR3 runs 15 residues. CDR3 protein: CASMPWTSGYNEQFF. The CDR3 DNA sequence: TGTGCCAGCATGCCTTGGACTAGCGGCTACAATGAGCAGTTCTTC. The variable domain in full, completed from reference TRBV28 and TRBJ2-1, reads DVKVTQSSRYLVKRTGEKVFLECVQDMDHENMFWYRQDPGLGLRLIYFSYDVKMKEKGDIPEGYSVSREKKERFSLILESASTNQTSMYLCASMPWTSGYNEQFFGPGTRLTVL.

This clonotype appeared many times. V and J are TRBV28 and TRBJ1-5; no clear D gene. The CDR3 is 14 residues long. V was shortened by 4 bases and J by 2 bases, with 9 bases between the two germline ends. CDR1 and CDR2 from the germline V gene are MDHEN and SYDVKM. The CDR3 here is CASSSAAGNQPQHF. The CDR3 DNA reads TGTGCCAGCAGTTCTGCGGCTGGCAATCAGCCCCAGCATTTT. Together with reference TRBV28 and TRBJ1-5, the CDR3 gives the full variable domain: DVKVTQSSRYLVKRTGEKVFLECVQDMDHENMFWYRQDPGLGLRLIYFSYDVKMKEKGDIPEGYSVSREKKERFSLILESASTNQTSMYLCASSSAAGNQPQHFGDGTRLSIL.

This clonotype was recorded many times. This CDR3 reads CASSIREANTEAFF. The DNA for the CDR3 is TGTGCCAGTAGTATAAGGGAGGCGAACACTGAAGCTTTCTTT. This sequence joins TRBV19 and TRBJ1-1, with D unresolved. V was shortened by 2 bases and J by 1 base, with 8 bases between the two germline ends. The CDR3 has 14 amino acids. CDR1 and CDR2 from the germline V gene are LNHDA and SQIVND (reference sequence).

This clonotype occurred a few times. The chain carries TRBV7-9 and TRBJ1-6; 7 bases are a match to TRBD1. The CDR3 extends over 16 amino acids. The J segment lost 6 bases and the V segment lost 3 bases, leaving 8 bases of the junction unmatched. Germline V gene sequence: CDR1 SEHNR, CDR2 FQNEAQ (reference sequence). The CDR3 sequence: CASSFYRGGINSPLHF. DNA for the CDR3: TGTGCCAGCAGCTTCTACAGGGGAGGAATTAATTCACCCCTCCACTTT.

This clonotype was picked up many times. The chain joins TRBV30 to TRBJ1-1, with D possibly TRBD1 on 5 matching bases. V dropped 0 bases and J dropped 4 bases, with 9 bases sitting between them. CDR3 size: 13 residues. Germline V CDR1 and CDR2: GTSNPN, SVGIG (reference sequence). In DNA form, the CDR3 reads TGTGCCTGGAGTGTTCAGGGCGTCACTGAAGCTTTCTTT. Protein: CAWSVQGVTEAFF.

This clonotype was detected many times. For the CDR3, the DNA is TGTGCCAGCAGCCCCCGCGAAGGGGCAGCATACGAGCAGTACTTC. This encodes CASSPREGAAYEQYF. The chain employs TRBV7-2 and TRBJ2-7; D perhaps matches TRBD1 (5 bases). The CDR3 is 15 amino acids. V lost 5 bases and J 4 bases, leaving 18 bases between the germline ends. The germline V gene has CDR1 SGHTA and CDR2 FQGNSA. Supplemented by reference TRBV7-2 and TRBJ2-7, the full variable domain reads GAGVSQSPSNKVTEKGKDVELRCDPISGHTALYWYRQSLGQGLEFLIYFQGNSAPDKSGLPSDRFSAERTGGSVSTLTIQRTQQEDSAVYLCASSPREGAAYEQYFGPGTRLTVT.

V gene TRBV7-2 combines with J gene TRBJ1-2, with TRBD1 identical over 10 bases. Germline V gives CDR1 SGHTA, CDR2 FQGNSA. The CDR3 sequence is 18 residues long. With 1 base clipped from V and 6 bases from J, the junction kept 14 bases outside the gene matches. This CDR3 reads CASSLVPGQGRPEDGYTF. CDR3 nucleotides: TGTGCCAGCAGCTTAGTCCCGGGACAGGGGCGGCCGGAGGATGGCTACACCTTC.

In this sample, this clonotype turned up a few times. CDR3 in DNA: TGTGCCAGCAGCTCTTCAGAGACCCAGTACTTC. Its protein product is CASSSSETQYF. The chain has TRBV7-2 and TRBJ2-5; D remains ambiguous. Germline CDR1 and CDR2: SGHTA and FQGNSA. With 4 bases removed from V and 4 bases from J, the gap between germline ends came to 4 bases. This CDR3 comprises 11 residues.

V is TRBV7-8 and J is TRBJ2-3, with D perhaps matching TRBD1 (5 bases). Germline V lookup: CDR1 SGHVS, CDR2 FQNEAQ. With 4 bases removed from V and 0 bases from J, the gap between germline ends came to 11 bases. CDR3 length equals 15 residues. DNA of the CDR3: TGTGCCAGCAGCTCGACAGAAGATAGCACAGATACGCAGTATTTT. This encodes CASSSTEDSTDTQYF.

This clonotype was recorded many times. The chain uses TRBV28 and TRBJ2-7; perhaps TRBD1 as D (6 bases). The CDR3 length is 13 residues. Germline-derived CDR1 and CDR2 are MDHEN and SYDVKM. V was clipped by 2 bases and J by 5 bases, with 10 bases between them. CDR3 amino acids: CASSLETGHEQYF. The DNA for the CDR3 is TGTGCCAGCAGTTTAGAGACAGGACACGAGCAGTACTTC.

The gene calls are TRBV6-5 and TRBJ2-7; 9 nucleotides line up with TRBD1. Unmatched junction bases numbered 2, after V lost 2 bases and J lost 3 bases. The CDR3 totals 14 residues. Germline CDR1 and CDR2: MNHEY and SVGAGI. The DNA for the CDR3 is TGTGCCAGCAGTTACCGGACAGGGGACTACGAGCAGTACTTC. It yields the protein CASSYRTGDYEQYF.

This clonotype has ten or more counts. The chain links TRBV28 to TRBJ2-7; D is possibly TRBD2 (6 bases). Between the trimmed V and J ends, which lost 7 bases and 3 bases, there was a span of 22 bases. CDR1 is MDHEN, CDR2 SYDVKM, per germline. The CDR3 is 16 amino acids. The CDR3 DNA reads as TGTGCCAGCACCATCGGGGGATCGCCACCCTACTACGAGCAGTACTTC. Its protein is CASTIGGSPPYYEQYF.

Written as DNA, the CDR3 is TGCGCCAGCAGCGGCGAGACAGGGGATGGTAGTGAAGATACGCAGTATTTT. Residues: CASSGETGDGSEDTQYF. The chain has TRBV5-1 and TRBJ2-3, with 8 bases aligning to TRBD1. V shed 4 bases, J shed 5 bases, and the junction held 15 bases outside the gene matches. Per germline, CDR1 SGHRS and CDR2 YFSETQ. This CDR3 has 17 amino acids. Full variable domain (missing parts from reference TRBV5-1 and TRBJ2-3): KAGVTQTPRYLIKTRGQQVTLSCSPISGHRSVSWYQQTPGQGLQFLFEYFSETQRNKGNFPGRFSGRQFSNSRSEMNVSTLELGDSALYLCASSGETGDGSEDTQYFGPGTRLTVL.

This clonotype appeared many times. This chain connects TRBV7-2 to TRBJ1-4; 11 bases align to TRBD1. There are 14 residues in the CDR3. V lost 8 bases to trimming and J lost 8 bases; unmatched junction nucleotides: 7. Germline V gene data show CDR1 as SGHTA and CDR2 as FQGNSA. In DNA, the CDR3 is TGTGCCAGCGAGGGGACAGGGGGTGGAGAAAAACTGTTTTTT. This sequence encodes CASEGTGGGEKLFF.

This clonotype has a count of ten or more. The chain links TRBV12-3 or TRBV12-4 to TRBJ2-2, with D hard to call. The V end lost 1 base, the J end lost 1 base, and 7 bases lay between the germline ends. This CDR3 is built from 15 residues. The DNA of the CDR3 is TGTGCCAGCAGTTTAGAGTCTGAGAACACCGGGGAGCTGTTTTTT. This translates into CASSLESENTGELFF.

This clonotype showed up many times. This chain joins TRBV5-1 and TRBJ1-1, with D perhaps matching TRBD1 (6 bases). CDR3 length equals 14 residues. Trimming cost V 7 bases and J 1 base, with 14 bases left between them. CDR1 and CDR2 (germline): SGHRS, YFSETQ. CDR3 sequence reads: CASSEAGANTEAFF. CDR3 bases: TGCGCCAGCTCCGAGGCGGGGGCGAACACTGAAGCTTTCTTT.

This clonotype appeared a few times. V is TRBV19 and J is TRBJ1-1; D possibly corresponds to TRBD1 (6 bases). CDR3 length: 14 residues. The V gene lost 9 bases and the J gene lost 0 bases, with 14 bases spanning the gap. CDR1 is LNHDA, CDR2 SQIVND, per germline (reference sequence). CDR3 residues: CASRWGTLNTEAFF. CDR3 sequence (DNA): TGTGCCAGCCGATGGGGGACATTGAACACTGAAGCTTTCTTT.

A note on this clonotype: An end of the junction does not agree with germline; a read error may underlie this. The chain uses TRBV5-1 and TRBJ1-4, with a tentative D call TRBD1 (6 bases). CDR3 length: 15 amino acids. The germline gives CDR1 SGHRS, CDR2 YFSETQ. The CDR3 DNA reads TGCGCCAGCAGCTTCGGGGGGAGCAGGGGAGAAAAACTGTCTTTT. It specifies CASSFGGSRGEKLSF.

This clonotype has a count of ten or more. In DNA, the CDR3 is TGTGCCAGCAGCTTAGGTACCCCGGACACAACCTATGGCTACACCTTC. Its protein is CASSLGTPDTTYGYTF. The chain links TRBV7-8 to TRBJ1-2; D perhaps matches TRBD1 (5 bases). The germline V gene has CDR1 SGHVS and CDR2 FQNEAQ. The CDR3 sequence is 16 residues long. The V and J ends lost 1 base and 4 bases respectively, with 16 bases between them.